The 13 T cell receptor beta chains below come from one sample, sequenced in a study of patients and donors after allogeneic stem cell transplantation. TCRdb re-derived calls from the RT-PCR reads in MiXCR, one entry per CDR3 protein. This table holds about 160,000 distinct CDR3 sequences, about 30% found once. Sequencing was done on a sample of blood, either unsorted or a sorted T cell fraction (not recorded which). These receptors originate from a human donor who was either an allogeneic HSCT recipient or a stem cell or donor lymphocyte infusion donor (not recorded which). It is not recorded whose cells these are; they may come from a transplant donor.

V usage is TRBV29-1 and J usage is TRBJ2-1; 11 positions agree with TRBD2. With 2 bases clipped from V and 10 bases from J, the junction kept 4 bases outside the gene matches. The CDR3 covers 13 residues. Germline CDR1 and CDR2: SQVTM and ANQGSEA. In nucleotides, the CDR3 is TGCAGCGTTGAACCCACTAGCGGGAGAGAGCAGTTCTTC. As protein: CSVEPTSGREQFF.

Ten or more counts support this clonotype. This chain links TRBV29-1 with TRBJ2-5, with TRBD1 identical over 8 bases. The CDR3 loop spans 14 amino acids. Per the germline V gene, CDR1 is SQVTM and CDR2 is ANQGSEA. The J segment lost 2 bases and the V segment lost 6 bases, leaving 8 bases of the junction unmatched. The CDR3 reads CSVAFRQGQETQYF. The CDR3 nucleotides read TGCAGCGTCGCATTCCGACAGGGGCAAGAGACCCAGTACTTC.

This clonotype was detected only a few times. The chain couples TRBV9 to TRBJ2-5; 9 bases fit TRBD2. Germline CDR1 SGDLS, CDR2 YYNGEE. CDR3 length: 17 amino acids. The ends lost 0 bases at V and 1 base at J; junction bases unmatched: 7. CDR3 residues: CASSVGIAGDGQETQYF. In DNA form, the CDR3 reads TGTGCCAGCAGCGTAGGAATAGCGGGAGACGGCCAAGAGACCCAGTACTTC. Filled out from reference TRBV9 and TRBJ2-5, the complete variable domain reads DSGVTQTPKHLITATGQRVTLRCSPRSGDLSVYWYQQSLDQGLQFLIQYYNGEERAKGNILERFSAQQFPDLHSELNLSSLELGDSALYFCASSVGIAGDGQETQYFGPGTRLLVL.

The gene calls are TRBV24-1 and TRBJ2-5; no clear D gene. Germline lookup yields CDR1 KGHDR and CDR2 SFDVKD. This CDR3 spans 13 amino acids. Trimming cost V 6 bases and J 2 bases, with 9 bases left between them. Written as DNA, the CDR3 is TGTGCCACCAGTAGACACAGTCAAGAGACCCAGTACTTC. This codes for CATSRHSQETQYF.

This clonotype has only a few counts. The chain combines TRBV11-2 with TRBJ1-3, with 8 nucleotides matching TRBD1. CDR3 length: 14 amino acids. Trimming at V came to 5 bases and at J to 3 bases, leaving 3 bases not matched to a gene. Germline CDR1 and CDR2: SGHAT and FQNNGV. The CDR3 loop reads CASSPTGGGNTIYF. The DNA of the CDR3 is TGTGCCAGCAGCCCAACAGGGGGTGGAAACACCATATATTTT.

This clonotype has a count of ten or more. Here the CDR3 DNA reads TGTGCCAGCAGCCAAGGAGGGGGGAGCAATCAGCCCCAGCATTTT. As protein: CASSQGGGSNQPQHF. The V call is TRBV3-1, the J call TRBJ1-5; maybe TRBD1 (6 bases). CDR3 length: 15 residues. Germline V lookup: CDR1 LGHDT, CDR2 YNNKEL (reference sequence). V lost 1 base, J lost 1 base, and 8 bases lay in between.

This clonotype turned up a few times. The gene calls are TRBV7-2 and TRBJ1-4; D is uncertain. Germline CDR1 is SGHTA and CDR2 is FQGNSA. The CDR3 consists of 11 residues. CDR3 DNA sequence: TGTGCTGGGAGGGCTAATGAAAAACTGTTTTTT. This gives the protein CAGRANEKLFF.

This clonotype was recorded many times. The chain employs TRBV5-1 and TRBJ2-4, with a weak D call TRBD1 (5 bases). The CDR3 has 14 residues. V lost 0 bases to trimming and J lost 9 bases, with 13 bases between them. Looked up from germline, CDR1 is SGHRS and CDR2 is YFSETQ. The CDR3 loop reads CASSLANQGSIQYF. In DNA form, the CDR3 reads TGCGCCAGCAGCTTGGCCAATCAGGGTAGCATTCAGTACTTC.

This chain uses TRBV7-6 with TRBJ2-7; 12 positions agree with TRBD2. The CDR3 loop spans 15 amino acids. Germline V CDR1 and CDR2: SGHVS, FNYEAQ. The ends lost 6 bases at V and 6 bases at J; junction bases unmatched: 9. The CDR3 region is CASSSLELAGGEQYF. The CDR3, as DNA: TGTGCCAGCAGTTCATTGGAACTAGCGGGAGGCGAGCAGTACTTC.

This clonotype showed up many times. This chain connects TRBV10-3 to TRBJ2-3, with 13 bases that match TRBD2. There are 14 residues in the CDR3. CDR1 is ENHRY and CDR2 is SYGVKD in the germline V gene. Germline trimming cut 8 bases from V and 5 bases from J; bases unmatched to any gene: 4. As DNA, the CDR3 is TGTGCCATCCGCGGACTAGCGGGAGAAGATACGCAGTATTTT. Translation gives CAIRGLAGEDTQYF.

The chain employs TRBV12-3 or TRBV12-4 and TRBJ2-4, with TRBD1 as a possible D gene (6 bases). This CDR3 is built from 15 residues. Deletions cut 2 bases from V and 3 bases from J, with 11 bases between. The CDR3 nucleotides read TGTGCCAGCAGTTTACGGCACAGGGACAAAAACATTCAGTACTTC. This translates into CASSLRHRDKNIQYF.

The chain carries TRBV18 and TRBJ1-6; D uncertain. The CDR3 covers 14 residues. Germline CDR1 is KGHSH and CDR2 is LQKENI. V was trimmed by 8 bases and J by 5 bases, leaving 13 bases between them. The CDR3 bases are TGTGCCAGCCAAGCGGCCCCGGATAATTCACCCCTCCACTTT. Its protein is CASQAAPDNSPLHF.

The rearrangement links TRBV4-1 to TRBJ2-1; possible D gene TRBD1, 5 bases. V dropped 2 bases and J dropped 0 bases, with 11 bases sitting between them. Germline V gene lookup returns CDR1 MGHRA and CDR2 YSYEKL. This CDR3 region has 16 residues. The CDR3 nucleotides read TGCGCCAGCAGCCAAACCCTTAGGGGCTCCTACAATGAGCAGTTCTTC. This codes for CASSQTLRGSYNEQFF.